The clone carrying this T cell receptor (beta chain) was recorded once. Its antigen is unidentified. Method: immunoSEQ multiplex PCR; TCRdb's copy keeps in-frame clones and lacks some. The repertoire holds about 86,000 clones, with 88% as singletons. Second-dose timings of about 4 or about 12 weeks were pooled. This record belongs to a study of T cell responses to AZD1222 COVID-19 vaccine. Findings and caveats of the study: Spike-specific TCR depth and breadth grew after two AZD1222 doses. Per reports, nearly half of all spike-specific TCRs target regions that are unmutated in variants. Seropositive AZD1222 recipients at baseline numbered only five or six.

CDR3 length equals 12 residues. Germline loops: CDR1 SGHTA, CDR2 FQGTGA. V gave up 2 bases and J gave up 10 bases, with 9 bases separating them. The chain carries TRBV7-3 and TRBJ2-1; no clear D gene. This clonotype was obtained from an adult who received the AZD1222 COVID-19 vaccine. The sample here was peripheral blood, taken 28 days after the second AZD1222 dose. The CDR3 is CASSLGRTEQFF. The CDR3 DNA reads as TGTGCCAGCAGCTTAGGCCGTACGGAGCAGTTCTTC.